These T cell receptor beta chains were read from a single sample in a study of T cells in Graves' hyperthyroidism and ophthalmopathy. Each CDR3 protein gets one entry after TCRdb re-called the multiplex PCR reads with MiXCR. This sample has about 350,000 distinct CDR3 sequences; roughly 15% occur once, and the top ten carry roughly 20%. The sequencing input was blood. The receptors were sampled from a woman aged 55-75 years with Graves' ophthalmopathy. Both conserved end residues are part of each CDR3. Fields, in order: J gene, D gene, clone size, V gene, CDR3 protein, CDR3 DNA. A D gene is named only where the DNA matches it firmly. Size tells how often a clone was seen (once, few, many) or the class of an expanded clone, and some rows leave it out.

j_gene: TRBJ2-3; d_gene: .; abundance: many; v_gene: TRBV2; CDR3aa: CASSWDPSEGTDTQYF; CDR3nt: TGTGCCAGCAGTTGGGACCCCTCAGAGGGCACAGATACGCAGTATTTT
j_gene: TRBJ2-1; d_gene: TRBD2; abundance: many; v_gene: TRBV2; CDR3aa: CASSDWTSGKLSYNEQFF; CDR3nt: TGTGCCAGCAGTGACTGGACTAGCGGGAAGTTATCCTACAATGAGCAGTTCTTC
j_gene: TRBJ1-5; d_gene: .; abundance: .; v_gene: TRBV20-1; CDR3aa: CSAREVPGEPQHF; CDR3nt: TGCAGTGCTAGAGAGGTGCCGGGGGAGCCCCAGCATTTT
j_gene: TRBJ1-2; d_gene: TRBD1; abundance: many; v_gene: TRBV27; CDR3aa: CASGDRDSLYGYTF; CDR3nt: TGTGCCAGCGGAGACCGGGACAGCCTCTATGGCTACACCTTC
j_gene: TRBJ2-3; d_gene: .; abundance: .; v_gene: TRBV6-2/TRBV6-3; CDR3aa: CASKEGAVSTDTQYF; CDR3nt: TGTGCCAGCAAGGAGGGAGCGGTGAGCACAGATACGCAGTATTTT
j_gene: TRBJ2-2; d_gene: .; abundance: many; v_gene: TRBV2; CDR3aa: CAKGGTGGGELFF; CDR3nt: TGTGCCAAGGGAGGGACAGGCGGTGGGGAGCTGTTTTTT
j_gene: TRBJ1-1; d_gene: .; abundance: .; v_gene: TRBV7-9; CDR3aa: CVSSLAQTGGSTEAFF; CDR3nt: TGTGTCAGCAGCTTAGCACAGACAGGAGGGTCCACTGAAGCTTTCTTT
j_gene: TRBJ2-3; d_gene: TRBD2; abundance: many; v_gene: TRBV12-3/TRBV12-4; CDR3aa: CASSPIGGGGPEEWTDTQYF; CDR3nt: TGTGCCAGCAGTCCTATTGGTGGGGGAGGGCCCGAGGAATGGACAGATACGCAGTATTTT
j_gene: TRBJ2-1; d_gene: .; abundance: many; v_gene: TRBV3-1; CDR3aa: CASSQGGWGQFF; CDR3nt: TGTGCCAGCAGCCAAGGAGGGTGGGGGCAGTTCTTC
j_gene: TRBJ1-5; d_gene: .; abundance: many; v_gene: TRBV5-1; CDR3aa: CASSLGPGTFNQPQHF; CDR3nt: TGCGCCAGCAGCTTGGGGCCCGGGACCTTCAATCAGCCCCAGCATTTT